This passage covers 19 T cell receptor beta chains from one sample sequenced in a study of blood T cell repertoires in COVID-19. This table comes from immunoSEQ multiplex PCR, and its TCRdb copy is limited to in-frame clones, with some not included. The sample contains fewer than 350,000 clones, about 93% of which appear only once. The sequenced sample consisted of peripheral blood. The receptors shown here come from a woman aged 25 to 39 with COVID-19, enrolled during active disease.

The chain links TRBV25-1 to TRBJ1-6; a weak D match, TRBD1 (6 bases). Germline loops: CDR1 MGHDK, CDR2 SYGVNS. V dropped 11 bases and J dropped 7 bases, with 15 bases sitting between them. This CDR3 spans 13 amino acids. This CDR3 is CAGRDTSNSPLHF. The CDR3 nucleotides read TGTGCCGGCCGGGACACCTCGAATTCACCCCTCCACTTT.

As regards this clone: At one boundary the junction diverges from the germline segment, which might be a read error. The V gene is TRBV6-1, the J gene TRBJ2-5; D ambiguous. CDR1 and CDR2 (germline): MNHNS, SASEGT. The CDR3 has 13 amino acids. CDR3 sequence: CASSKAEQETQYF. The CDR3 nucleotides are TGTGCCAGCAGTAAAGCCGAGCAAGAGACCCAGTACTTC.

Points on this clone: Additional DNA sequences in this sample encode the identical CDR3. The chain is built from TRBV9 and TRBJ2-7, with a tentative D call TRBD1 (6 bases). The V end lost 4 bases, the J end lost 3 bases, and 11 bases lay between the germline ends. The CDR3 length is 13 residues. Germline CDR1 reads SGDLS; CDR2 reads YYNGEE. The CDR3 reads CASSRPGVYEQYF. CDR3 DNA sequence: TGTGCCAGCAGCCGCCCAGGGGTCTACGAGCAGTACTTC.

V and J are TRBV28 and TRBJ2-7; weak D call: TRBD2 (7 bases). CDR1 and CDR2 from the germline V gene are MDHEN and SYDVKM. With 5 bases removed from V and 2 bases from J, the gap between germline ends came to 13 bases. This CDR3 is 14 amino acids long. The CDR3 is CASSRLGGAYEQYF. CDR3 nucleotide sequence: TGTGCCAGCAGTCGTCTAGGGGGGGCCTACGAGCAGTACTTC.

The table lists this clone with a count of one. This rearrangement joins TRBV5-1 to TRBJ1-1; TRBD1 matches 8 bases. From germline, CDR1 is SGHRS and CDR2 YFSETQ. The CDR3 runs 14 residues. V dropped 2 bases and J dropped 1; count of bases not matched to a gene: 1. In DNA form, the CDR3 reads TGCGCCAGCAGCTTTGACAGGGGGAACACTGAAGCTTTCTTT. As protein: CASSFDRGNTEAFF. Complete variable domain (other parts from reference TRBV5-1 and TRBJ1-1): KAGVTQTPRYLIKTRGQQVTLSCSPISGHRSVSWYQQTPGQGLQFLFEYFSETQRNKGNFPGRFSGRQFSNSRSEMNVSTLELGDSALYLCASSFDRGNTEAFFGQGTRLTVV.

The chain recombines TRBV30 with TRBJ1-5; perhaps TRBD1 as D (6 bases). The V gene lost 4 bases and the J gene lost 6 bases, with 16 bases spanning the gap. This CDR3 region has 14 residues. Looked up from germline, CDR1 is GTSNPN and CDR2 is SVGIG (reference sequence). The CDR3: CAWKGGPSSQPQHF. The CDR3 nucleotides read TGTGCCTGGAAGGGGGGGCCGTCGAGTCAGCCCCAGCATTTT.

The chain uses TRBV14 and TRBJ2-7; D may be TRBD2 (7 bases). V was cut by 4 bases and J by 7 bases, with 17 bases left in between. This CDR3 region has 14 residues. Germline values: CDR1 SGHDN, CDR2 FVKESK. The CDR3 DNA reads TGTGCCAGCAGCCCTTCGTGGGGGGGGCGAGAGCAGTACTTC. Protein sequence: CASSPSWGGREQYF. The variable domain in full, with the rest retrieved from reference TRBV14 and TRBJ2-7, is EAGVTQFPSHSVIEKGQTVTLRCDPISGHDNLYWYRRVMGKEIKFLLHFVKESKQDESGMPNNRFLAERTGGTYSTLKVQPAELEDSGVYFCASSPSWGGREQYFGPGTRLTVT.

This clone was counted a single time. The V and J genes are TRBV18 and TRBJ1-1; D not certain. Germline-derived CDR1 and CDR2 are KGHSH and LQKENI. The CDR3 loop spans 14 amino acids. The V and J ends lost 0 bases and 2 bases respectively, with 7 bases between them. The CDR3 nucleotides are TGTGCCAGCTCACCACCGTTCGTAAACACTGAAGCTTTCTTT. Its protein product is CASSPPFVNTEAFF.

The J gene is TRBJ2-7, the V gene TRBV7-2; no clear D gene. This CDR3 has 15 amino acids. V lost 0 bases, J lost 3 bases, and 12 bases lay in between. Germline values: CDR1 SGHTA, CDR2 FQGNSA. The CDR3 coding sequence is TGTGCCAGCAGCTTAGCCCAGTCAGGCAGCTACGAGCAGTACTTC. Amino acid sequence: CASSLAQSGSYEQYF.

The chain joins TRBV4-1 to TRBJ2-5; 10 nucleotides agree with TRBD1. With 4 bases clipped from V and 1 base from J, the junction kept 9 bases outside the gene matches. Germline CDR1 is MGHRA and CDR2 is YSYEKL. The CDR3 is made up of 17 amino acids. CDR3 protein: CASSRKAGTGVQETQYF. The CDR3 DNA reads TGCGCCAGCAGCCGCAAGGCGGGGACAGGGGTCCAAGAGACCCAGTACTTC.

This clone was picked up one time. This chain connects TRBV6-4 to TRBJ2-3, with D hard to call. This CDR3 contains 12 residues. With 6 bases removed from V and 5 bases from J, the gap between germline ends came to 9 bases. Germline values: CDR1 MRHNA, CDR2 SNTAGT. CDR3 in DNA: TGTGCCAGCAGAGGCGGTGGAGATACGCAGTATTTT. Protein sequence: CASRGGGDTQYF.

The chain joins TRBV5-1 to TRBJ1-1; 8 bases map to TRBD1. V was pared by 1 base and J by 0 bases, with 2 bases of the junction left unmatched. CDR1 SGHRS and CDR2 YFSETQ come from the germline V gene. There are 15 residues in the CDR3. The chain's CDR3 is CASSLTGGMNTEAFF. For the CDR3, the DNA is TGCGCCAGCAGCTTGACAGGGGGAATGAACACTGAAGCTTTCTTT.

The gene calls are TRBV6-1 and TRBJ1-1; TRBD1 matches at 7 bases. V was clipped by 2 bases and J by 2 bases; unmatched bases: 5. The CDR3 extends over 15 amino acids. Germline V lookup: CDR1 MNHNS, CDR2 SASEGT. CDR3 region: CASSERGGVNTEAFF. Written as DNA, the CDR3 is TGTGCCAGCAGTGAACGAGGGGGCGTTAACACTGAAGCTTTCTTT.

This clone was detected once. The same CDR3 is also encoded by other DNA sequences in this sample. The genes are TRBV28 and TRBJ1-5; 11 bases fit TRBD1. In germline, CDR1 is MDHEN, CDR2 SYDVKM. The CDR3 contains 14 residues. V gave up 6 bases and J gave up 6 bases; unmatched junction bases: 4. The CDR3 sequence is CASRRTGGLQPQHF. The CDR3 region has the DNA TGTGCCAGCAGACGGACAGGGGGCCTTCAGCCCCAGCATTTT. The full variable domain, rest sourced from reference TRBV28 and TRBJ1-5, is DVKVTQSSRYLVKRTGEKVFLECVQDMDHENMFWYRQDPGLGLRLIYFSYDVKMKEKGDIPEGYSVSREKKERFSLILESASTNQTSMYLCASRRTGGLQPQHFGDGTRLSIL.

The chain carries TRBV28 and TRBJ1-1; D not certain. With 3 bases removed from V and 0 bases from J, the gap between germline ends came to 11 bases. The CDR3 spans 15 residues. Per germline, CDR1 MDHEN and CDR2 SYDVKM. The CDR3 region has the DNA TGTGCCAGCAGTTTCGTTCCGGGAATGAACACTGAAGCTTTCTTT. Its translation: CASSFVPGMNTEAFF.

V gene TRBV5-1 combines with J gene TRBJ2-7, with 9 bases aligning to TRBD1. The CDR3 contains 14 residues. V lost 4 bases and J lost 3; bases outside the gene matches: 5. Per germline, CDR1 SGHRS and CDR2 YFSETQ. The CDR3 spells CASSRGQGFYEQYF. As DNA, the CDR3 is TGCGCCAGCAGCCGGGGACAGGGCTTCTACGAGCAGTACTTC.

The rearrangement links TRBV28 to TRBJ2-7; weak D call: TRBD2 (6 bases). Trimming stripped 3 bases from V and 6 bases from J, with 15 bases between. Germline CDR1 is MDHEN and CDR2 is SYDVKM. The CDR3 contains 14 residues. CDR3 DNA: TGTGCCAGCAGTTTGGATGTTGGGAGGAGCGAGCAGTACTTC. It is translated as CASSLDVGRSEQYF. The variable domain in full, completed from reference TRBV28 and TRBJ2-7, reads DVKVTQSSRYLVKRTGEKVFLECVQDMDHENMFWYRQDPGLGLRLIYFSYDVKMKEKGDIPEGYSVSREKKERFSLILESASTNQTSMYLCASSLDVGRSEQYFGPGTRLTVT.

This clone was detected once. Within the sample, other DNA sequences also encode this same CDR3. The chain carries TRBV5-4 and TRBJ1-2; TRBD1 matches at 9 bases. From germline, CDR1 is SGHNT and CDR2 YYREEE (reference sequence). This CDR3 comprises 16 residues. V was clipped by 2 bases and J by 0 bases; unmatched bases: 5. CDR3 residues: CASSLPGQGSNYGYTF. The CDR3 DNA sequence: TGTGCCAGCAGCTTACCGGGACAGGGCTCTAACTATGGCTACACCTTC.

The rearrangement joins TRBV9 to TRBJ1-5; a possible D gene is TRBD1 (5 bases). The ends were cut back, 0 bases at V and 3 bases at J, with 10 bases in the middle. Germline lookup yields CDR1 SGDLS and CDR2 YYNGEE. The CDR3 runs to 15 residues. CDR3 nucleotide sequence: TGTGCCAGCAGCGTAGATGGGGCCCCCAATCAGCCCCAGCATTTT. Residues: CASSVDGAPNQPQHF.